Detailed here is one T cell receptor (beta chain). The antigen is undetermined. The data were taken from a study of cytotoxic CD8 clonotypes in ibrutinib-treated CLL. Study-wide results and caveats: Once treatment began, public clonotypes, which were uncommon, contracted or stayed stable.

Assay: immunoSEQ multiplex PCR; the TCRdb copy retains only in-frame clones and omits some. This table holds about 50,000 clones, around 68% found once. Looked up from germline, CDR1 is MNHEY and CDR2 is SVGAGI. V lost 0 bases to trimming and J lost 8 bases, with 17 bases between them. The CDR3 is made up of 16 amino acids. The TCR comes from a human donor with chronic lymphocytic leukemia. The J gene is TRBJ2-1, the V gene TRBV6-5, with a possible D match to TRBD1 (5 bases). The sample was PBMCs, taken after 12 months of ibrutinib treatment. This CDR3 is CASSYSTGPNSDEQFF. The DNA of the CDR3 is TGTGCCAGCAGTTACTCTACAGGTCCCAATTCGGATGAGCAGTTCTTC.